Shown below are 27 T cell receptor beta chains from a single sample sequenced in a study of blood T cell repertoires in COVID-19. Clones were sequenced by immunoSEQ multiplex PCR, and TCRdb holds only the in-frame ones, with some missing. The sample includes over 400,000 clones, just over 85% of them seen just once. The sequenced material came from peripheral blood. The receptor set was obtained from a woman aged 30 to 39 with active or convalescent COVID-19.

V is TRBV29-1 and J is TRBJ2-1, with TRBD1 matching 7 bases. The CDR3 is 12 residues long. V was pared by 7 bases and J by 7 bases, with 7 bases of the junction left unmatched. The germline CDR1 and CDR2 sequences are SQVTM and ANQGSEA. CDR3 region: CSAVLQGNEQFF. The CDR3 coding sequence is TGCAGCGCAGTCTTACAGGGGAATGAGCAGTTCTTC.

The chain links TRBV5-4 to TRBJ2-6; TRBD2 agrees at 8 bases. The CDR3 runs 17 residues. Per the germline V gene, CDR1 is SGHNT and CDR2 is YYREEE (reference sequence). V shed 6 bases, J shed 1 base, and the junction held 9 bases outside the gene matches. As DNA, the CDR3 is TGTGCCAGCAAGCCGGGACTAGAGGGGTCTGGGGCCAACGTCCTGACTTTC. This codes for CASKPGLEGSGANVLTF.

This chain links TRBV5-3 with TRBJ1-2, with TRBD1 as a possible D gene (6 bases). TRBV5-3 belongs to the ORF category, with a function that is uncertain. Trimming stripped 0 bases from V and 2 bases from J, with 11 bases between. CDR3 length equals 15 residues. CDR3 sequence (DNA): TGTGCCAGAAGCTTGGCAGGGGTACTCAACTATGGCTACACCTTC. It encodes CARSLAGVLNYGYTF.

The CDR3: CASSERLAGGIYNEQFF. CDR3 coding DNA: TGTGCCAGCAGCGAAAGACTAGCGGGGGGGATTTACAATGAGCAGTTCTTC. The chain carries TRBV7-8 and TRBJ2-1, with 14 bases fitting TRBD2. CDR3 size: 17 residues. J lost 4 bases, V lost 5 bases, and 7 bases had no gene match. Looked up from germline, CDR1 is SGHVS and CDR2 is FQNEAQ. The variable domain in full, with the rest retrieved from reference TRBV7-8 and TRBJ2-1, is GAGVSQSPRYKVAKRGQDVALRCDPISGHVSLFWYQQALGQGPEFLTYFQNEAQLDKSGLPSDRFFAERPEGSVSTLKIQRTQQEDSAVYLCASSERLAGGIYNEQFFGPGTRLTVL.

This rearrangement joins TRBV5-1 to TRBJ2-1; TRBD2 matches at 12 bases. CDR3 length equals 16 residues. Germline values: CDR1 SGHRS, CDR2 YFSETQ. With 3 bases clipped from V and 2 bases from J, the junction kept 3 bases outside the gene matches. CDR3 nucleotides: TGCGCCAGCAGCTGGACTAGCGGGGACACCTACAATGAGCAGTTCTTC. It yields the protein CASSWTSGDTYNEQFF.

The chain has TRBV5-8 and TRBJ1-1; 9 nucleotides align to TRBD1. Germline CDR1 and CDR2: SGHTS and YDEGEE. The CDR3 runs to 14 residues. Trimming took 4 bases from V and 7 from J; bases not matched to a gene: 8. CDR3 DNA sequence: TGTGCCAGCAGCCCTCGACAGGGGGTAGATGAAGCTTTCTTT. Its translation is CASSPRQGVDEAFF.

The chain uses TRBV3-1 (or the pseudogene TRBV3-2) and TRBJ1-1; 7 bases match TRBD1. In germline, CDR1 is LGHDT, CDR2 YNNKEL (reference sequence). This CDR3 contains 14 residues. The V gene end was trimmed by 3 bases and the J gene end by 6 bases; junction bases not matched to a gene: 7. The CDR3 is CASSQRTGYAEAFF. The CDR3 DNA follows: TGTGCCAGCAGCCAGAGGACAGGTTACGCTGAAGCTTTCTTT.

The chain is built from TRBV28 and TRBJ1-2; D is perhaps TRBD1 (6 bases). The germline V and J ends were trimmed by 4 bases and 1 base, with 13 bases remaining between them. Germline loops: CDR1 MDHEN, CDR2 SYDVKM. CDR3 length: 15 amino acids. As DNA, the CDR3 is TGTGCCAGCAGTTCCACAGGGCCGCTTAACTATGGCTACACCTTC. Its protein product is CASSSTGPLNYGYTF.

The chain joins TRBV11-2 to TRBJ1-4; D remains unclear. Germline CDR1 SGHAT, CDR2 FQNNGV. The CDR3 totals 16 residues. V lost 1 base and J 7 bases, leaving 16 bases between the germline ends. CDR3 bases: TGTGCCAGCAGCTTAGGATTGGCTCCAAGCGGTGAAAAACTGTTTTTT. It translates to CASSLGLAPSGEKLFF. The full variable domain, completed using reference TRBV11-2 and TRBJ1-4, is EAGVAQSPRYKIIEKRQSVAFWCNPISGHATLYWYQQILGQGPKLLIQFQNNGVVDDSQLPKDRFSAERLKGVDSTLKIQPAKLEDSAVYLCASSLGLAPSGEKLFFGSGTQLSVL.

On this clone itself: This same CDR3 is encoded by further DNA sequences in the sample. The rearrangement joins TRBV15 to TRBJ2-1; 8 bases are shared with TRBD2. Trimming at V came to 3 bases and at J to 7 bases, leaving 8 bases not matched to a gene. The CDR3 is 15 residues long. CDR1 and CDR2 (germline): LNHNV, YYDKDF (reference sequence). CDR3 loop: CATSRGRTGGNEQFF. CDR3 nucleotides: TGTGCCACCAGCAGGGGGCGGACGGGGGGGAATGAGCAGTTCTTC.

This clone has a single count. V is TRBV30 and J is TRBJ2-2; no clear D gene. The CDR3 is 16 amino acids. Germline CDR1 GTSNPN, CDR2 SVGIG (reference sequence). V was cut by 2 bases and J by 5 bases, with 18 bases left in between. The CDR3 here is CAWSLGGTFNTGELFF. CDR3 nucleotides: TGTGCCTGGAGTCTCGGTGGTACTTTTAATACCGGGGAGCTGTTTTTT. The full variable domain, its missing parts supplied by reference TRBV30 and TRBJ2-2, is SQTIHQWPATLVQPVGSPLSLECTVEGTSNPNLYWYRQAAGRGLQLLFYSVGIGQISSEVPQNLSASRPQDRQFILSSKKLLLSDSGFYLCAWSLGGTFNTGELFFGEGSRLTVL.

The sample holds a few counts of this clone. The rearrangement joins TRBV19 to TRBJ1-6, with 10 bases aligning to TRBD1. The CDR3 totals 16 residues. Looked up from germline, CDR1 is LNHDA and CDR2 is SQIVND (reference sequence). With V trimmed by 6 bases and J by 9 bases, 11 bases remained unmatched. The CDR3: CASRDRGDVWGSPLHF. Written as DNA, the CDR3 is TGTGCCAGTAGGGACAGGGGGGACGTTTGGGGTTCACCCCTCCACTTT.

The chain couples TRBV6-5 to TRBJ1-1; D is possibly TRBD1 (5 bases). V was pared by 6 bases and J by 7 bases, with 21 bases between. Looked up from germline, CDR1 is MNHEY and CDR2 is SVGAGI. There are 15 residues in the CDR3. The CDR3 DNA sequence: TGTGCCAGCAGCCCCGGGGGTGCCCCTGGGGGTGAAGCTTTCTTT. Translating it yields CASSPGGAPGGEAFF.

CDR3 residues: CASSLPGAPNQPQHF. CDR3 coding DNA: TGCGCCAGCAGCCTTCCAGGGGCGCCCAATCAGCCCCAGCATTTT. The chain recombines TRBV4-1 with TRBJ1-5; maybe TRBD1 (6 bases). The CDR3 consists of 15 residues. CDR1 is MGHRA, CDR2 YSYEKL, per germline. V lost 4 bases and J lost 3, with 13 bases in between.

The chain uses TRBV12-3 or TRBV12-4 and TRBJ2-7; D gene ambiguous. With 2 bases removed from V and 4 bases from J, the gap between germline ends came to 6 bases. There are 12 residues in the CDR3. DNA for the CDR3: TGTGCCAGCAGTTTATGGGCTTACGAGCAGTACTTC. This translates into CASSLWAYEQYF.

V is TRBV19 and J is TRBJ2-7; 7 bases match TRBD1. The CDR3 has 14 residues. The germline CDR1 and CDR2 sequences are LNHDA and SQIVND (reference sequence). V lost 5 bases and J lost 4; bases outside the gene matches: 8. The CDR3 coding sequence is TGTGCCAGTAGTTTTGAAGGGGGCAGGTACGAGCAGTACTTC. It codes for CASSFEGGRYEQYF.

This chain uses TRBV27 with TRBJ1-1; possibly TRBD1 for D (6 bases). The V end lost 7 bases, the J end lost 9 bases, and 12 bases lay between the germline ends. Per germline, CDR1 MNHEY and CDR2 SMNVEV (reference sequence). This CDR3 is built from 11 residues. CDR3 sequence reads: CASTYRDQAFF. CDR3 DNA sequence: TGTGCCAGCACTTACAGGGATCAAGCTTTCTTT.

The chain combines TRBV27 with TRBJ1-2, with 7 bases matching TRBD1. CDR1 is MNHEY, CDR2 SMNVEV, per germline (reference sequence). The CDR3 extends over 13 amino acids. Trimming took 8 bases from V and 8 from J; bases not matched to a gene: 11. In nucleotides, the CDR3 is TGTGCCAGCTCGGACAGGAGATTAGGGGGCTACACCTTC. Protein product: CASSDRRLGGYTF.

The V call is TRBV2, the J call TRBJ2-5; 7 bases agree with TRBD2. Germline CDR1 SNHLY, CDR2 FYNNEI. V lost 0 bases to trimming and J lost 4 bases; unmatched junction nucleotides: 8. This CDR3 region has 16 residues. CDR3 nucleotides: TGTGCCAGCAGTGAAGCCAGGACTAGTCTCCCAGAGACCCAGTACTTC. Translating it yields CASSEARTSLPETQYF.

In nucleotides, the CDR3 is TGCGCCAGCAGCCAAGCTTGGCCAGGGGGCGAAGCTTTCTTT. This sequence encodes CASSQAWPGGEAFF. The chain employs TRBV4-1 and TRBJ1-1; 8 bases are shared with TRBD1. The V gene end was trimmed by 1 base and the J gene end by 8 bases; junction bases not matched to a gene: 6. The CDR3 length is 14 residues. Germline V gene data show CDR1 as MGHRA and CDR2 as YSYEKL.

This chain links TRBV14 with TRBJ2-3; TRBD2 might be the D (5 bases). Per the germline V gene, CDR1 is SGHDN and CDR2 is FVKESK. The CDR3 length is 17 residues. With 1 base removed from V and 0 bases from J, the gap between germline ends came to 14 bases. CDR3 bases: TGTGCCAGCAGCCAAGCCCTCGGGGTCTATAGCACAGATACGCAGTATTTT. It specifies CASSQALGVYSTDTQYF. Complete variable domain (other parts from reference TRBV14 and TRBJ2-3): EAGVTQFPSHSVIEKGQTVTLRCDPISGHDNLYWYRRVMGKEIKFLLHFVKESKQDESGMPNNRFLAERTGGTYSTLKVQPAELEDSGVYFCASSQALGVYSTDTQYFGPGTRLTVL.

V and J are TRBV2 and TRBJ2-3; 14 bases map to TRBD2. CDR1 and CDR2 (germline): SNHLY, FYNNEI. The CDR3 loop spans 15 amino acids. The J segment lost 3 bases and the V segment lost 4 bases, leaving 0 bases of the junction unmatched. CDR3 nucleotides: TGTGCCAGCAGTGGGACTAGCGGGAGGACAGATACGCAGTATTTT. This codes for CASSGTSGRTDTQYF.

The chain uses TRBV10-3 and TRBJ1-4; D perhaps matches TRBD1 (6 bases). The length of the CDR3 is 17 residues. V lost 2 bases and J 2 bases, leaving 15 bases between the germline ends. Per the germline V gene, CDR1 is ENHRY and CDR2 is SYGVKD. The CDR3 region has the DNA TGTGCCATCAGTGAGGGGGACAACCCGGGCACTAATGAAAAACTGTTTTTT. Its translation is CAISEGDNPGTNEKLFF.

The V gene is TRBV6-5, the J gene TRBJ2-1; D is perhaps TRBD1 (5 bases). The V gene's germline CDR1 is MNHEY and CDR2 SVGAGI. Trimming took 6 bases from V and 8 from J, leaving 14 bases between them. This CDR3 is 13 amino acids long. CDR3 nucleotides: TGTGCCAGCAGCGTGGGGCCTTGGGATGAGCAGTTCTTC. Translating it yields CASSVGPWDEQFF.

V usage is TRBV10-3 and J usage is TRBJ2-2, with TRBD2 as a possible D gene (5 bases). The germline V gene has CDR1 ENHRY and CDR2 SYGVKD. The CDR3 runs to 13 residues. Trimming cost V 6 bases and J 4 bases, with 9 bases left between them. CDR3 residues: CAISGESTGELFF. As DNA, the CDR3 is TGTGCCATCAGCGGGGAAAGCACCGGGGAGCTGTTTTTT.

V gene TRBV4-1 combines with J gene TRBJ2-1, with D perhaps TRBD2 (6 bases). This CDR3 spans 16 amino acids. CDR1 and CDR2 (germline): MGHRA, YSYEKL. The V end was cut by 4 bases, the J end by 0 bases, with 13 bases between. CDR3 amino acids: CASSPSWRDSYNEQFF. DNA for the CDR3: TGCGCCAGCAGCCCCTCGTGGCGGGACTCCTACAATGAGCAGTTCTTC.

The rearrangement joins TRBV5-1 to TRBJ2-7, with TRBD1 matching over 9 bases. This CDR3 region has 15 residues. Trimming cost V 0 bases and J 4 bases; bases outside gene matches: 5. CDR1 and CDR2 (germline): SGHRS, YFSETQ. The CDR3 DNA reads as TGCGCCAGCAGCTTGGTAGTCGGACAGGGGTACGAGCAGTACTTC. This encodes CASSLVVGQGYEQYF.